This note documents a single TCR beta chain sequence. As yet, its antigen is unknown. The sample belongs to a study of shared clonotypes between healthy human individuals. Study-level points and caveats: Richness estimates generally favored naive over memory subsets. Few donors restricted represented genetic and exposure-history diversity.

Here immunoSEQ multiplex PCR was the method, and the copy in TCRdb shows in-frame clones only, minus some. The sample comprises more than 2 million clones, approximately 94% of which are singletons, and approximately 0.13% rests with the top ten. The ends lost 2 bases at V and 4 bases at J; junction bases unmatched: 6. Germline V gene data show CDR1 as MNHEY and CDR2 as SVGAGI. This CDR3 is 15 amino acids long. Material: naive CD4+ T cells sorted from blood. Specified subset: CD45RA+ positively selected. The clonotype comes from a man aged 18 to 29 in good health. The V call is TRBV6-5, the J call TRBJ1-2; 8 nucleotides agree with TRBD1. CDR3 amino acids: CASSYAQGGSYGYTF. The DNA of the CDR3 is TGTGCCAGCAGTTACGCACAGGGGGGATCCTATGGCTACACCTTC.